These 4 T cell receptor beta chains share one sample of origin, sequenced in a study. TCRdb re-derived calls from the RT-PCR reads in MiXCR, one entry per CDR3 protein. The repertoire holds about 700,000 distinct CDR3 sequences, 13% to 15% seen once, with roughly 3.9% in the top ten. The sequenced sample consisted of memory CD4+ T cells from blood. The receptor set was obtained from a female donor in good health, serving as a healthy control.

This clonotype was observed a few times. V is TRBV25-1 and J is TRBJ2-7; TRBD2 is a possible D gene (7 bases). Germline V gene sequence: CDR1 MGHDK, CDR2 SYGVNS. V gave up 6 bases and J gave up 2 bases, with 14 bases separating them. The CDR3 covers 14 residues. CDR3 region: CASSSGGLTYEQYF. In DNA, the CDR3 is TGTGCCAGCAGCTCCGGGGGGCTAACCTACGAGCAGTACTTC.

V usage is TRBV7-2 and J usage is TRBJ2-5, with D maybe TRBD2 (6 bases). The CDR3 contains 14 residues. Germline CDR1 is SGHTA and CDR2 is FQGNSA. Trimming took off 4 bases at V and 7 bases at J, with 16 bases between the two ends. Written as DNA, the CDR3 is TGTGCCAGCAGCTCTGGGATCTCGGAGGGGACCCAGTACTTC. Residues: CASSSGISEGTQYF.

This clonotype has a handful of counts. J is TRBJ1-6 and V is TRBV5-1; weak D call: TRBD1 (6 bases). Between the trimmed V and J ends, which lost 9 bases and 8 bases, there was a span of 18 bases. The germline CDR1 and CDR2 sequences are SGHRS and YFSETQ. The CDR3 contains 14 residues. The CDR3 DNA reads TGCGCCACCAAATTCTCAGGGGAGTATTCACCCCTCCACTTT. Amino acids: CATKFSGEYSPLHF.

The chain joins TRBV28 to TRBJ1-2; no clear D. Trimming took 1 base from V and 3 from J, leaving 12 bases between them. This CDR3 region has 15 residues. Germline values: CDR1 MDHEN, CDR2 SYDVKM. Here the CDR3 DNA reads TGTGCCAGCAGTTTATCCCCGATTGCTGACTATGGCTACACCTTC. Its protein is CASSLSPIADYGYTF.